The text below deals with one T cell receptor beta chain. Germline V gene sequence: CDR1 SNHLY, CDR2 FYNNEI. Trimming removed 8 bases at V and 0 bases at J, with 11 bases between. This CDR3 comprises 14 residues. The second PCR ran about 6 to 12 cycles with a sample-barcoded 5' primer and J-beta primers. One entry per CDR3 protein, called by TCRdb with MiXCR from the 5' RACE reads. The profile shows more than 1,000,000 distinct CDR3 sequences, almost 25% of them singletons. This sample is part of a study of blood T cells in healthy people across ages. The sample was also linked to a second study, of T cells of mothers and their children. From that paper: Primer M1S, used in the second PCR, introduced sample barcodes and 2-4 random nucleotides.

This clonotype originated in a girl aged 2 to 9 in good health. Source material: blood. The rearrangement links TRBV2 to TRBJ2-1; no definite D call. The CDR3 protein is CASAPTSSYNEQFF. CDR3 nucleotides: TGTGCCAGCGCTCCGACAAGCTCCTACAATGAGCAGTTCTTC.